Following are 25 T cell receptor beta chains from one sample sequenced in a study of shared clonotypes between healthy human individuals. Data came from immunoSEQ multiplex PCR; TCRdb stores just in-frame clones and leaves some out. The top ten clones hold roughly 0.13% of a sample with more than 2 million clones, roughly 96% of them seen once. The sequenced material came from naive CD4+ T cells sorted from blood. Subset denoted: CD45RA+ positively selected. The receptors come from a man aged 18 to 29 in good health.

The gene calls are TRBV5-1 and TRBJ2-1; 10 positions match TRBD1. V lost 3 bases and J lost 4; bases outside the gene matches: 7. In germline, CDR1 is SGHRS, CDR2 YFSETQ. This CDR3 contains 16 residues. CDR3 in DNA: TGCGCCAGCAGCTATACCGGACAGGGGGTTTACAATGAGCAGTTCTTC. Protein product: CASSYTGQGVYNEQFF.

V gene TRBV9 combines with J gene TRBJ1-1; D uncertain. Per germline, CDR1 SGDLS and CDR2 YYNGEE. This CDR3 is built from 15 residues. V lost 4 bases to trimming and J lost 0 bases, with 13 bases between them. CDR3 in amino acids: CASSSRPTVNTEAFF. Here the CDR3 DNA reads TGTGCCAGCAGCTCGCGTCCAACGGTGAACACTGAAGCTTTCTTT.

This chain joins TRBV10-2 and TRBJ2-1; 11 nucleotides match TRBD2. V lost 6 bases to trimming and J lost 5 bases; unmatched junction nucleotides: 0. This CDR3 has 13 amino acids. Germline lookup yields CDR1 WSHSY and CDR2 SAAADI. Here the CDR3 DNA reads TGCGCCAGCAGACTAGCGGGAGACAATGAGCAGTTCTTC. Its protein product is CASRLAGDNEQFF.

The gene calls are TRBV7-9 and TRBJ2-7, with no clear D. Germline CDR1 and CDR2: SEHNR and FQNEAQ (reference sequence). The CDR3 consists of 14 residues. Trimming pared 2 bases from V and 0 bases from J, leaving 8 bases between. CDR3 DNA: TGTGCCAGCAGCTTACAATTTTCCTCCTACGAGCAGTACTTC. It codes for CASSLQFSSYEQYF.

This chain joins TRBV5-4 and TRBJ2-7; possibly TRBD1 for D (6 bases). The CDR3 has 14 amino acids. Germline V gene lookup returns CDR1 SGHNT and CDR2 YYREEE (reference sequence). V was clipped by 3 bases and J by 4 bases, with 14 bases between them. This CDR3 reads CASSSFGTSYEQYF. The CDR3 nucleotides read TGTGCCAGCAGCTCGTTCGGGACAAGTTACGAGCAGTACTTC.

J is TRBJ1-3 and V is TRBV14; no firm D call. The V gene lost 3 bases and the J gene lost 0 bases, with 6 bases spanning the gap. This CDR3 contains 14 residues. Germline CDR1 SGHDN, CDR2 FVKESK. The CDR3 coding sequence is TGTGCCAGCAGCCAGCAGGTCTCTGGAAACACCATATATTTT. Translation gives CASSQQVSGNTIYF.

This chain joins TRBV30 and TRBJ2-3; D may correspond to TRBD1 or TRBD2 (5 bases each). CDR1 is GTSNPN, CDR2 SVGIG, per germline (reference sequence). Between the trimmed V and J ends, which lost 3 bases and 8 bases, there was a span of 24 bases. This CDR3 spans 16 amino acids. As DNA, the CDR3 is TGTGCCTGGAGCCAAAAAGGGGCAGGGACGATGGGTACGCAGTATTTT. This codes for CAWSQKGAGTMGTQYF.

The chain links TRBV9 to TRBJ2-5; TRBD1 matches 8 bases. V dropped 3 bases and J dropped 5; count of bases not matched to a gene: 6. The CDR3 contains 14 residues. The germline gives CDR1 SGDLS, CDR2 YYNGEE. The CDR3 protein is CASSEQGGWETQYF. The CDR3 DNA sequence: TGTGCCAGCAGCGAACAGGGGGGATGGGAGACCCAGTACTTC.

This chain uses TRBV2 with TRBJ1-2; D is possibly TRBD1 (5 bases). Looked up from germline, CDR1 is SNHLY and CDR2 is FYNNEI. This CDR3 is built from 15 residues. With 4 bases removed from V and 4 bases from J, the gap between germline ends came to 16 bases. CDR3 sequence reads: CASSGLGPNRYGYTF. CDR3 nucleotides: TGTGCCAGCAGTGGGTTGGGACCTAATCGCTATGGCTACACCTTC.

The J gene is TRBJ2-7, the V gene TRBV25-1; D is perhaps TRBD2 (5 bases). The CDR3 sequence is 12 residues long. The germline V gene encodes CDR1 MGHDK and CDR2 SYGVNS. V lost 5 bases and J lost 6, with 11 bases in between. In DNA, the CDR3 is TGTGCCAGCAGTAACCGGGAATTCGAGCAGTACTTC. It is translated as CASSNREFEQYF.

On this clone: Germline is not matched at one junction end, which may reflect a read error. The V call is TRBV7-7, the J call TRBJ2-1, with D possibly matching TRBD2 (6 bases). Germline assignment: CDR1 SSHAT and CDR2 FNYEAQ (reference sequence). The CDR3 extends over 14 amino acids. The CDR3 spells CASSLAEEGGEQFF. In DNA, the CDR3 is TGTGCTAGCAGCTTAGCTGAGGAGGGCGGGGAGCAGTTCTTC.

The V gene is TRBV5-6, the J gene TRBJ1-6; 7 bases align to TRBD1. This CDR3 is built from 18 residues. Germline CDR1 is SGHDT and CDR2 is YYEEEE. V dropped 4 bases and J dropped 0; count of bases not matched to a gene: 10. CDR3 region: CASSQLTGPSSYNSPLHF. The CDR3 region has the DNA TGTGCCAGCAGCCAACTGACAGGGCCTAGCTCCTATAATTCACCCCTCCACTTT.

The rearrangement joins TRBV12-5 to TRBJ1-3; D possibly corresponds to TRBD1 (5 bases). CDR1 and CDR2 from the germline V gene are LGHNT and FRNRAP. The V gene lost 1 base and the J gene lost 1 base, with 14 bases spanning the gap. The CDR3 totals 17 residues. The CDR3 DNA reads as TGTGCTAGTGGTTTGGACCCTCAGAGGGGATCTGGAAACACCATATATTTT. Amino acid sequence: CASGLDPQRGSGNTIYF.

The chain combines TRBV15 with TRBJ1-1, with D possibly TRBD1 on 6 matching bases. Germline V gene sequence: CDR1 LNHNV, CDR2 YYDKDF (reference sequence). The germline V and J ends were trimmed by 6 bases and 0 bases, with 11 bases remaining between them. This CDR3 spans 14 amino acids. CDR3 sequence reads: CATRLGQMNTEAFF. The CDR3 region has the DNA TGTGCCACCAGACTGGGACAAATGAACACTGAAGCTTTCTTT.

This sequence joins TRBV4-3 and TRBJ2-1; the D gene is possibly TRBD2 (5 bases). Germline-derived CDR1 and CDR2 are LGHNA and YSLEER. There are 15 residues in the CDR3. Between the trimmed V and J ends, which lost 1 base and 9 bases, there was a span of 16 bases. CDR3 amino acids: CASSQVGEGHSEQFF. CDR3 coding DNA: TGCGCCAGCAGCCAAGTGGGAGAAGGTCATAGTGAGCAGTTCTTC.

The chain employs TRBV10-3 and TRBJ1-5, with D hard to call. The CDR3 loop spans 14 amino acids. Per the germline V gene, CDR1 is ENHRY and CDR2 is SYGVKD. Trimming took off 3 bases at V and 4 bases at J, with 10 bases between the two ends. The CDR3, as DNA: TGTGCCATCAGTGATTCGGCCCCTAATCAGCCCCAGCATTTT. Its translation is CAISDSAPNQPQHF.

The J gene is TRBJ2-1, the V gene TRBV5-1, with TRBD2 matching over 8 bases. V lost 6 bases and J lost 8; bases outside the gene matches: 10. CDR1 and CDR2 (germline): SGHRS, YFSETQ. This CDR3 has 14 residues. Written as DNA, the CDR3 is TGCGCCAGCACCCCGGGGGGGGTAGGACATGAGCAGTTCTTC. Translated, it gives CASTPGGVGHEQFF. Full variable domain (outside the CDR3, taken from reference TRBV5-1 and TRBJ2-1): KAGVTQTPRYLIKTRGQQVTLSCSPISGHRSVSWYQQTPGQGLQFLFEYFSETQRNKGNFPGRFSGRQFSNSRSEMNVSTLELGDSALYLCASTPGGVGHEQFFGPGTRLTVL.

CDR3 sequence (DNA): TGCGCCAGCAGCTTGACCGGCGGGGAGCTGTTTTTT. It encodes CASSLTGGELFF. The chain employs TRBV5-1 and TRBJ2-2; D gene uncertain. Per the germline V gene, CDR1 is SGHRS and CDR2 is YFSETQ. Trimming left V 1 base short and J 7 bases short, with 5 bases between. This CDR3 contains 12 residues.

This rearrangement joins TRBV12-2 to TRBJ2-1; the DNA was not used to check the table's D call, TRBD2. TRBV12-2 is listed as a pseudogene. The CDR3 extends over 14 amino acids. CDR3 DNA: TGTGCAAGCCGCTCAGGGAGGGGTGGTGGTGAGCAGTTCTTC. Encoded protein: CASRSGRGGGEQFF.

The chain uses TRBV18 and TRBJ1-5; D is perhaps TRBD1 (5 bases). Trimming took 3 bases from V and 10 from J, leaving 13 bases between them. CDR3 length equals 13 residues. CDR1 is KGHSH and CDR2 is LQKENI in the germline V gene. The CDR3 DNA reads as TGTGCCAGCTCACCGTCCCAGGGACGTCCCCAGCATTTT. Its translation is CASSPSQGRPQHF.

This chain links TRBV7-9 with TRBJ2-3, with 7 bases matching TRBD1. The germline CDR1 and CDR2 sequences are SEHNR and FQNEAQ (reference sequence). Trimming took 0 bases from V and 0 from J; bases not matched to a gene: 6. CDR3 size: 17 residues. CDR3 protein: CASSLASDRRSTDTQYF. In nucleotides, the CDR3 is TGTGCCAGCAGCTTAGCGTCGGACAGGCGTAGCACAGATACGCAGTATTTT.

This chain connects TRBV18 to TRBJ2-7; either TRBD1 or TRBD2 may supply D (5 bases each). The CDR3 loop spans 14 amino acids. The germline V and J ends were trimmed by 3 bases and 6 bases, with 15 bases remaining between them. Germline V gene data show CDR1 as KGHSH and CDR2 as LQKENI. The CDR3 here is CASSPREQASEQYF. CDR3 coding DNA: TGTGCCAGCTCACCTCGGGAACAGGCTAGCGAGCAGTACTTC. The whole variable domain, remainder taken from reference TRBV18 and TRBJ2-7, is NAGVMQNPRHLVRRRGQEARLRCSPMKGHSHVYWYRQLPEEGLKFMVYLQKENIIDESGMPKERFSAEFPKEGPSILRIQQVVRGDSAAYFCASSPREQASEQYFGPGTRLTVT.

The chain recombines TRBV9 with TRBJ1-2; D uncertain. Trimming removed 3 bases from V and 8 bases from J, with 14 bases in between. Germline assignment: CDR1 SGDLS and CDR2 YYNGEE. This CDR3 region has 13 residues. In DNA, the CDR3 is TGTGCCAGCAGCGCCGGGCTAAGAGGCGGCTACACCTTC. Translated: CASSAGLRGGYTF.

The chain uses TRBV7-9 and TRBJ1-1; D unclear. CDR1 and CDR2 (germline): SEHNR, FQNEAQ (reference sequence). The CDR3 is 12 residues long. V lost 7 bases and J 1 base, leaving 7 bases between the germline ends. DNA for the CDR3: TGTGCCAGCACCTCTGGGAACACTGAAGCTTTCTTT. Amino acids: CASTSGNTEAFF.

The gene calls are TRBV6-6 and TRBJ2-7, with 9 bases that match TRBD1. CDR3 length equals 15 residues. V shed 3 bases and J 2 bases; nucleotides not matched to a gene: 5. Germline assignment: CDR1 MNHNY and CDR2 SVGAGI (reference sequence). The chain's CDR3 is CASSYRTGDAYEQYF. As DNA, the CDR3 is TGTGCCAGCAGTTATAGGACAGGGGATGCCTACGAGCAGTACTTC.